Sequencing of this TCR beta chain was carried out in a study of T cell responses to AZD1222 COVID-19 vaccine (dated by TCRdb to the early 2020s). At the level of the whole study: AZD1222 recipients with second doses at about 4 weeks or about 12 weeks were pooled, because spike-specific TCR depth and breadth did not differ between schedules. TCR sequencing covered 233 trial participants: roughly 200 given two doses of AZD1222 and approximately 26 given two doses of MenACWY control vaccine. Trial participants were enrolled by age into 18-55, 56-69 and 70-plus year subgroups, with around 150, 28 and 57 TCR-sequenced participants respectively.

The full study reports these points: No day 14 peak-response samples were available, so repertoires were characterized only after the peak T cell response. Reportedly, close to half of the unique spike-specific TCRs recognized epitopes lying outside the regions that are mutated in the B.1.351 and B.1.1.7 variants. In the small 56-69-year group, the increase in depth fell short of significance, most likely because of low power. Vaccine-associated CD4 TCRs spanned the whole spike protein, with dominant responses in regions 160-218 and 743-854. A significant rise in spike-specific TCR breadth and depth was observed after two AZD1222 doses relative to day 0 and relative to MenACWY recipients. Most participants were white British and females outnumbered males, and the authors suggested that clonal diversity may have been underestimated. Conclusions about previously exposed vaccinees are limited, since just a handful of AZD1222 recipients were seropositive for SARS-CoV-2 at baseline.

The meaning of the sample's time point label: baseline before first vaccination. Samples from vaccinated people were obtained from the UK trials COV001 and COV002, which included a single-blind randomized controlled phase 2/3 trial of AZD1222 (ChAdOx1 nCoV-19) in healthy adults. Trial participant PBMC samples were collected at day 0 and day 28 after the second dose for TCRbeta chain sequencing. The CDR3 regions of human TCRbeta chains were analyzed by immunosequencing. On the authors' methods: Repertoire TCRs were matched against a reference library of SARS-CoV-2-specific TCRs generated with the MIRA antigen-specificity platform. Breadth was defined as the fraction of unique TCRs that were SARS-CoV-2-associated, and depth was defined as the fraction of total T cells that were SARS-CoV-2-associated. Using the MIRA data, each spike-specific TCR was mapped to the spike region that the TCR reacts to and placed in a CD4 or CD8 class. Log10-transformed breadth and depth values were compared by one-way ANOVA with Sidak's multiple comparisons tests. TCRdb took this table from immuneACCESS and kept in-frame rearrangements with V and J called. Such tables lack part of the clones; where checked against another copy, unresolved V genes explain under half of the gap, and the rest is unexplained. V and J calls and clone size are given by that table; D and trimming were obtained from the DNA. This sample gives about 170,000 clones in total; about 92% of them show up just once. The top ten constitute around 4.3% of the sample.

Details on this clone: What this receptor recognizes is not known. Per-base qualities were not stored, and no clone one base away is much larger.

At the junction V is shortened by 3 bases and J by 6 bases, with 17 bases in between. Taken from cysteine to phenylalanine, the CDR3 has 15 residues. Kept here is only the CDR3 DNA, which spans 45 bases and is read in frame from base 1. CDR1 and CDR2 are read off the germline V gene as MNHNS and SASEGT. Specimen: peripheral blood, collected on day 0 of AZD1222 vaccination. The source is an adult in good health. The rearranged chain carries TRBV6-1 and TRBJ1-2; a tentative D match to TRBD1 spans 5 bases. The encoded CDR3 is CASSEGHQGSNGYTF. The bases are TGTGCCAGCAGTGAGGGGCATCAGGGTTCAAATGGCTACACCTTC.